A selection of T cell receptor beta chains follows, all from one sample in a study of metastatic and nonmetastatic thyroid tumors. TCRdb called clones again from the PCR reads with MiXCR. The profile shows approximately 50,000 clones, less than 5% of them singletons. Sequences were obtained from blood. The origin of the receptors is a female donor with papillary thyroid cancer or a benign thyroid nodule (not recorded which). Some clones in this sample may be carry-over from other donors' samples. The CDR3 runs from the conserved cysteine through the conserved F or W. The order of the fields is V gene, D gene, J gene, clone size, CDR3 DNA, CDR3 protein. The D gene is left open where the match is weak. Not every row has a clone size; where given, it reads once, few, many or a size class.

V: TRBV27; D: TRBD1; J: TRBJ1-2; size: few; DNA: TGTGCCAGCAGTTTCAGGGGGAACTATGGCTACACCTTC; CDR3: CASSFRGNYGYTF
V: TRBV2; D: .; J: TRBJ2-7; size: many; DNA: TGTGCCAGCAGTGGATTTAGCGGAGCGGAGCAGTACTTC; CDR3: CASSGFSGAEQYF
V: TRBV5-1; D: .; J: TRBJ1-2; size: .; DNA: TGCGCCAGAGGGGGAGATGGCTACACCTTC; CDR3: CARGGDGYTF
V: TRBV5-1; D: .; J: TRBJ2-7; size: many; DNA: TGCGCCAGCAGCACCGGACACTACGAGCAGTACTTC; CDR3: CASSTGHYEQYF
V: TRBV6-2/TRBV6-3; D: .; J: TRBJ1-5; size: .; DNA: TGTGCCAGCAGTTACTCGACAGGAGGCAATCAGCCCAAGCACTTT; CDR3: CASSYSTGGNQPKHF
V: TRBV6-1; D: .; J: TRBJ2-7; size: medium-sized; DNA: TGTGCCAGCAGTTATTCAGGTTCTTACGAGCAGTACTTC; CDR3: CASSYSGSYEQYF
V: TRBV6-1; D: .; J: TRBJ2-7; size: .; DNA: TGTGCCAGCCTCGCGGGGTACGAGCAGTACTTC; CDR3: CASLAGYEQYF
V: TRBV6-1; D: TRBD1; J: TRBJ1-5; size: many; DNA: TGTGCCAGCAGTTATAGGACAGGGAGCAATCAGCCCCAGCATTTT; CDR3: CASSYRTGSNQPQHF
V: TRBV20-1; D: TRBD2; J: TRBJ2-1; size: many; DNA: TGCAGTGCTAGCACTAGCGGGAGGAGCTCCTACAATGAGCAGTTCTTC; CDR3: CSASTSGRSSYNEQFF
V: TRBV20-1; D: .; J: TRBJ2-3; size: few; DNA: TGCAGTGCTCTTACAGGGTCAGTCACAGATACGCAGTATTTT; CDR3: CSALTGSVTDTQYF
V: TRBV7-9; D: .; J: TRBJ1-5; size: many; DNA: TGTGCCAGCAGCTTTGGGGATTCACCGAATCAGCCCCAGCATTTT; CDR3: CASSFGDSPNQPQHF
V: TRBV20-1; D: .; J: TRBJ2-1; size: many; DNA: TGCAGTGCCCTCGGGACAAACAATGAGCAGTTCTTC; CDR3: CSALGTNNEQFF
V: TRBV28; D: .; J: TRBJ2-7; size: few; DNA: TGTGCCAGCAGTTTGAGTACCAATACCTACGAGCAGTACTTC; CDR3: CASSLSTNTYEQYF
V: TRBV19; D: .; J: TRBJ1-1; size: many; DNA: TGTGCCAGTAGTGTTCCCAGGGGAGCCCAAGGGCTGAACACTGAAGCTTTCTTT; CDR3: CASSVPRGAQGLNTEAFF
V: TRBV7-2; D: .; J: TRBJ1-1; size: few; DNA: TGTGCCAGCAGCTTAGCGCAATCGAGGACTGAAGCTTTCTTT; CDR3: CASSLAQSRTEAFF
V: TRBV7-9; D: .; J: TRBJ1-2; size: few; DNA: TGTGACAGCAGCTTCGCGGACGGTAACAATGGCTACACCTTC; CDR3: CDSSFADGNNGYTF
V: TRBV19; D: TRBD2; J: TRBJ2-1; size: few; DNA: TGTGCCAGTAGTGTGTCTAGCGGGAGTAATGAGCAGTTCTTC; CDR3: CASSVSSGSNEQFF
V: TRBV20-1; D: .; J: TRBJ2-2; size: many; DNA: TGCAGTGCTTCGCCCGACACGAACACCGGGGAGCTGTTTTTT; CDR3: CSASPDTNTGELFF
V: TRBV6-1; D: .; J: TRBJ2-7; size: few; DNA: TGTGCCAGCACCTATCGAGGGGACGAGCAGTACTTC; CDR3: CASTYRGDEQYF
V: TRBV20-1; D: TRBD2; J: TRBJ2-7; size: .; DNA: TGCAGAGCTAGCACTAGCGGGAGTTACGAGCAGTACTTC; CDR3: CRASTSGSYEQYF
V: TRBV6-9; D: .; J: TRBJ1-1; size: few; DNA: TGTGCCAGCAGTTTCCTACAGGGGAACACTGAAGCTTTCTTT; CDR3: CASSFLQGNTEAFF
V: TRBV20-1; D: TRBD2; J: TRBJ2-5; size: many; DNA: TGCAGTGCCCGACCCGGGAGGCCTTCCTCAGTCCAGTACTTC; CDR3: CSARPGRPSSVQYF
V: TRBV11-2; D: TRBD2; J: TRBJ2-7; size: many; DNA: TGTGCCAGCAGCTTAGGGGGGAGGGCCTACGAGCAGTACTTC; CDR3: CASSLGGRAYEQYF
V: TRBV27; D: .; J: TRBJ2-7; size: .; DNA: TGTGCCAGCCGAACCAACAGCGGCTACGAGCAGTACTTC; CDR3: CASRTNSGYEQYF
V: TRBV18; D: .; J: TRBJ2-1; size: .; DNA: TGTGCCAGCTCACCATTGGGGGAAAGCTCCTACAATGAGCAGTTCTTC; CDR3: CASSPLGESSYNEQFF
V: TRBV7-6; D: TRBD1; J: TRBJ1-4; size: many; DNA: TGTGCCAGCAGCTCTACACAGGGGGCAGGATATACTAATGAAAAACTGTTTTTT; CDR3: CASSSTQGAGYTNEKLFF
V: TRBV6-2/TRBV6-3; D: TRBD1; J: TRBJ2-5; size: .; DNA: TGTGCCAGCAGTTACAGGGGCAGGGGGCGGGACCAAGAGACCCAGTACTTC; CDR3: CASSYRGRGRDQETQYF
V: TRBV7-3; D: .; J: TRBJ1-1; size: many; DNA: TGTGCCAGCAGCTTAGGGGCGAACACTGAAGCTTTCTTT; CDR3: CASSLGANTEAFF
V: TRBV30; D: TRBD1; J: TRBJ2-3; size: many; DNA: TGTGCCTGGAGTGTCCCAGGGGGTACGCAGTATTTT; CDR3: CAWSVPGGTQYF
V: TRBV12-3/TRBV12-4; D: TRBD2; J: TRBJ2-4; size: many; DNA: TGTGCCAGCGGTTGGGACGGGACTAGCGTCGGCAAAAACATTCAGTACTTC; CDR3: CASGWDGTSVGKNIQYF
V: TRBV20-1; D: TRBD2; J: TRBJ2-3; size: .; DNA: TGCAGTGCTAGATCCCGGCGGGGGGCAGATACGCAGTATTTT; CDR3: CSARSRRGADTQYF
V: TRBV9; D: TRBD2; J: TRBJ2-3; size: .; DNA: TGTGCCAGCAGCGTATCGGTACTAGCGGGAGGGTCGAGCACAGATACGCAGTATTTT; CDR3: CASSVSVLAGGSSTDTQYF
V: TRBV24-1; D: .; J: TRBJ2-7; size: many; DNA: TGTGCCACCAGTGATTCGACAACCTCCTACGAGCAGTACTTC; CDR3: CATSDSTTSYEQYF